The entry that follows covers one TCR beta chain sequence. The table came from immunoSEQ multiplex PCR; TCRdb's copy has only in-frame clones and leaves some out. The sample contains more than 35,000 clones, around 81% of which appear only once. This specimen belongs to a study of PD-L1 blockade in urothelial cancer. Study in general: Atezolizumab was started by patients in 2014 at 1,200 mg intravenously every 3 weeks. Patients had received 0 to 3 prior chemotherapy regimens. Blood samples contained a median about 140,000 T cells.

The time point denotes: pretreatment peripheral blood. Locally advanced or metastatic urothelial carcinoma was diagnosed in the patients. This sequence was found in a man older than 75 with urothelial cancer. This sample comprised PBMCs, obtained around atezolizumab (anti-PD-L1) treatment.

The CDR3: CASSMDAGTGGNYGYTF. CDR3 nucleotides: TGTGCCAGTAGTATGGACGCCGGGACAGGCGGTAACTATGGCTACACCTTC. The chain couples TRBV19 to TRBJ1-2; 8 bases match TRBD1. CDR1 LNHDA and CDR2 SQIVND come from the germline V gene (reference sequence). This CDR3 contains 17 residues. V dropped 3 bases and J dropped 1; count of bases not matched to a gene: 10.